This passage covers 2 T cell receptor beta chains from one sample sequenced in a study of T cell repertoires in cytomegalovirus infection. TCRdb passed the reads through MiXCR, listing each CDR3 protein once. The sample consists of about 260,000 distinct CDR3 sequences, roughly 13% of them appearing once. The sequenced sample was PBMCs. Source of these receptors: a human donor in good health (CMV status not recorded). Some clones in this sample may be carry-over from other donors' samples.

The chain couples TRBV6-5 to TRBJ1-2, with D possibly TRBD1 on 5 matching bases. Germline CDR1 MNHEY, CDR2 SVGAGI. The CDR3 runs 15 residues. V shed 6 bases and J shed 3 bases, with 17 bases lying between them. The CDR3 loop reads CASRPTQGPDYGYTF. In DNA, the CDR3 is TGTGCCAGCAGGCCTACCCAGGGACCCGACTATGGCTACACCTTC.

The V and J genes are TRBV6-6 and TRBJ2-3; D gene unclear. Trimming removed 5 bases at V and 3 bases at J, with 9 bases between. CDR1 is MNHNY, CDR2 SVGAGI, per germline (reference sequence). This CDR3 comprises 13 residues. CDR3 region: CASSLRTTDTQYF. Written as DNA, the CDR3 is TGTGCCAGCAGTCTTAGGACGACAGATACGCAGTATTTT.